These T cell receptor beta chains were read from a single sample in a study of siplizumab effects on memory and regulatory T cells. Clones were sequenced by immunoSEQ multiplex PCR, and TCRdb holds only the in-frame ones, with some missing. The sample consists of some 100,000 clones, 80% to 95% of them appearing once. Sequenced: non-Treg CD4+ T cells sorted from blood. The receptors here all came from a human donor in good health. Each CDR3 is given with its conserved first and last residue. D genes are given only for firm matches. A row's size may be missing; if present it is once, few, many or a size class.

v_call: TRBV7-2
j_call: TRBJ2-5
d_call: -
clone_size: -
cdr3_nt: TGTGCCAGCATAGGGGAGACCCAGTACTTC
cdr3_aa: CASIGETQYF

v_call: TRBV6-1
j_call: TRBJ1-1
d_call: -
clone_size: -
cdr3_nt: TGTGCCAGCAGCCCCCGGGAGGCGGGGAGCACTGAAGCTTTCTTT
cdr3_aa: CASSPREAGSTEAFF

v_call: TRBV5-1
j_call: TRBJ1-2
d_call: TRBD1
clone_size: -
cdr3_nt: TGCGCCAGCAGCTTGTGGACAGGGAATGGCTACACCTTC
cdr3_aa: CASSLWTGNGYTF

v_call: TRBV21-1
j_call: TRBJ1-1
d_call: -
clone_size: few
cdr3_nt: TGTGCCAGCAGCCTCCCACACAATACTGAAGCTTTCTTT
cdr3_aa: CASSLPHNTEAFF

v_call: TRBV5-8
j_call: TRBJ1-5
d_call: -
clone_size: -
cdr3_nt: TGTGCCAGCAGCTTGGAGCGGGAGGAGCCCCAGCATTTT
cdr3_aa: CASSLEREEPQHF

v_call: TRBV29-1
j_call: TRBJ2-1
d_call: -
clone_size: -
cdr3_nt: TGCAGCGTACGCGGGGTAAGCTCCTACAATGAGCAGTTCTTC
cdr3_aa: CSVRGVSSYNEQFF

v_call: TRBV30
j_call: TRBJ2-3
d_call: -
clone_size: -
cdr3_nt: TGTGCCTGCAAACCTGGCAGGGGAGGAGGAACAGATACGCAGTATTTT
cdr3_aa: CACKPGRGGGTDTQYF

v_call: TRBV4-3
j_call: TRBJ1-2
d_call: TRBD1
clone_size: -
cdr3_nt: TGCGCCAGCAGCCCCGACAGGGTGCCTCTCTATGGCTACACCTTC
cdr3_aa: CASSPDRVPLYGYTF

v_call: TRBV5-1
j_call: TRBJ2-3
d_call: -
clone_size: -
cdr3_nt: TGCGCCAGCAGCTTTGGAAGGGCCTCCCTCACAGATACGCAGTATTTT
cdr3_aa: CASSFGRASLTDTQYF

v_call: TRBV28
j_call: TRBJ1-2
d_call: TRBD1
clone_size: -
cdr3_nt: TGTGCCAGCAGGACAGGGTCTGGCTACACCTTC
cdr3_aa: CASRTGSGYTF

v_call: TRBV27
j_call: TRBJ2-1
d_call: -
clone_size: -
cdr3_nt: TGTGCCAGCAGTGAACTAGGGGGGGGTGAGCAGTTCTTC
cdr3_aa: CASSELGGGEQFF

v_call: TRBV15
j_call: TRBJ2-2
d_call: TRBD1
clone_size: -
cdr3_nt: TGTGCCACCAGCAGAGTGGTGACAGGGGGCGTCGGGGAGCTGTTTTTT
cdr3_aa: CATSRVVTGGVGELFF

v_call: TRBV27
j_call: TRBJ1-4
d_call: -
clone_size: -
cdr3_nt: TGTGCCAGCAGCGGGGAAAGGACATCGAATGAAAAACTGTTTTTT
cdr3_aa: CASSGERTSNEKLFF

v_call: TRBV11-3
j_call: TRBJ2-7
d_call: -
clone_size: -
cdr3_nt: TGTGCCAGCAGCTTAACCGGACCGCCGAGCGAGCAGTACTTC
cdr3_aa: CASSLTGPPSEQYF

v_call: TRBV7-2
j_call: TRBJ1-1
d_call: -
clone_size: -
cdr3_nt: TGTGCCAGCAGTTTGATGGGACTACCGAACACTGAAGCTTTCTTT
cdr3_aa: CASSLMGLPNTEAFF

v_call: TRBV5-1
j_call: TRBJ1-3
d_call: -
clone_size: -
cdr3_nt: TGCGCCAGCAGCTTAAGTCCAACCTCTGGAAACACCATATATTTT
cdr3_aa: CASSLSPTSGNTIYF

v_call: TRBV12-5
j_call: TRBJ1-5
d_call: -
clone_size: once
cdr3_nt: TGTGCTAGTGGTCTCATCACGGGACGAGGAGGTCAGCCCCAGCATTTT
cdr3_aa: CASGLITGRGGQPQHF

v_call: TRBV9
j_call: TRBJ1-4
d_call: -
clone_size: -
cdr3_nt: TGTGCCAGCAGCGTAGCGGGGGGTCTTAATGAAAAACTGTTTTTT
cdr3_aa: CASSVAGGLNEKLFF

v_call: TRBV5-5
j_call: TRBJ1-2
d_call: -
clone_size: -
cdr3_nt: TGTGCCAGCAGCCCCGTGGGAGCTAACTATGGCTACACCTTC
cdr3_aa: CASSPVGANYGYTF

v_call: TRBV11-2
j_call: TRBJ2-4
d_call: -
clone_size: -
cdr3_nt: TGTGCCAGCAGCGTGCCGGTTCTAGCCAAAAACATTCAGTACTTC
cdr3_aa: CASSVPVLAKNIQYF

v_call: TRBV7-8
j_call: TRBJ1-5
d_call: TRBD1
clone_size: -
cdr3_nt: TGTGCCAGCAGCCTAAACCGGACGACAGGGGGCAATCAGCCCCAGCATTTT
cdr3_aa: CASSLNRTTGGNQPQHF

v_call: TRBV5-4
j_call: TRBJ2-3
d_call: -
clone_size: -
cdr3_nt: TGTGCCAGCAGCCATAGCACAGATACGCAGTATTTT
cdr3_aa: CASSHSTDTQYF

v_call: TRBV7-9
j_call: TRBJ2-7
d_call: TRBD2
clone_size: -
cdr3_nt: TGTGCCAGCAGCTTAGGGACTAGCGGCCCCTACGAGCAGTACTTC
cdr3_aa: CASSLGTSGPYEQYF

v_call: TRBV7-3
j_call: TRBJ2-1
d_call: -
clone_size: -
cdr3_nt: TGTGCCAGCAGCTCAGGACTGGACAATGAGCAGTTCTTC
cdr3_aa: CASSSGLDNEQFF

v_call: TRBV11-1
j_call: TRBJ2-1
d_call: TRBD2
clone_size: -
cdr3_nt: TGTGCCAGCAGCTTAGAGGGCGGGAGGGAGCAGTTCTTC
cdr3_aa: CASSLEGGREQFF

v_call: TRBV5-6
j_call: TRBJ2-7
d_call: -
clone_size: -
cdr3_nt: TGTGCCAGCAGCCCGGACTTCGGGAGTTTCTACGAGCAGTACTTC
cdr3_aa: CASSPDFGSFYEQYF

v_call: TRBV5-1
j_call: TRBJ2-3
d_call: -
clone_size: -
cdr3_nt: TGCGCCAGCAGCTGGGGTCTCGGAACGACAACAGATACGCAGTATTTT
cdr3_aa: CASSWGLGTTTDTQYF

v_call: TRBV10-2
j_call: TRBJ1-1
d_call: TRBD1
clone_size: -
cdr3_nt: TGCGCCAGCAACTTAGCGACAGGGTTGGGCACTGAAGCTTTCTTT
cdr3_aa: CASNLATGLGTEAFF

v_call: TRBV5-4
j_call: TRBJ2-6
d_call: TRBD2
clone_size: -
cdr3_nt: TGTGCCAGCAGCTGGGGCCTAGCGGGGACCTCTGGGGCCAACGTCCTGACTTTC
cdr3_aa: CASSWGLAGTSGANVLTF

v_call: TRBV30
j_call: TRBJ2-3
d_call: -
clone_size: -
cdr3_nt: TGTGCCTGGAGTTCGGGGTCGGATACGCAGTATTTT
cdr3_aa: CAWSSGSDTQYF

v_call: TRBV20-1
j_call: TRBJ2-5
d_call: -
clone_size: -
cdr3_nt: TGCAGTGCAACATCCGGAGAGACCCAGTACTTC
cdr3_aa: CSATSGETQYF

v_call: TRBV15
j_call: TRBJ2-6
d_call: -
clone_size: -
cdr3_nt: TGTGCCACCAGCAGAGAGGGGAGTGGGGCCAACGTCCTGACTTTC
cdr3_aa: CATSREGSGANVLTF

v_call: TRBV5-4
j_call: TRBJ2-3
d_call: -
clone_size: -
cdr3_nt: TGTGCCAGCAGCTTGGGCAGGGGGGCCACAGATACGCAGTATTTT
cdr3_aa: CASSLGRGATDTQYF

v_call: TRBV4-2
j_call: TRBJ1-5
d_call: -
clone_size: -
cdr3_nt: TGTGCCAGCAGCCCGAGGGACGGATATAGCAATCAGCCCCAGCATTTT
cdr3_aa: CASSPRDGYSNQPQHF

v_call: TRBV21-1
j_call: TRBJ1-2
d_call: -
clone_size: -
cdr3_nt: TGTGCCAGCAGCAAATGGGAAGTACCCTATGGCTACACCTTC
cdr3_aa: CASSKWEVPYGYTF

v_call: TRBV2
j_call: TRBJ2-7
d_call: -
clone_size: -
cdr3_nt: TGTGCCAGCAGTGGTTTGGCGGATGAGCAGTACTTC
cdr3_aa: CASSGLADEQYF

v_call: TRBV7-7
j_call: TRBJ2-5
d_call: TRBD1
clone_size: -
cdr3_nt: TGTGCTAGCAGCTTGGGACAGACTAAACAAGAGACCCAGTACTTC
cdr3_aa: CASSLGQTKQETQYF

v_call: TRBV7-8
j_call: TRBJ2-7
d_call: -
clone_size: -
cdr3_nt: TGTGCCAGCAGCTTAGGGAGCGGGACATACTCCTACGAGCAGTACTTC
cdr3_aa: CASSLGSGTYSYEQYF

v_call: TRBV28
j_call: TRBJ1-5
d_call: -
clone_size: -
cdr3_nt: TGTGCCAGCAGCGAAGTAAGCGGGCACAATCAGCCCCAGCATTTT
cdr3_aa: CASSEVSGHNQPQHF

v_call: TRBV7-3
j_call: TRBJ2-3
d_call: -
clone_size: -
cdr3_nt: TGTGCCAGCAGCCCGTTTGGGGGGTCCGGCACAGATACGCAGTATTTT
cdr3_aa: CASSPFGGSGTDTQYF

v_call: TRBV7-2
j_call: TRBJ1-5
d_call: -
clone_size: -
cdr3_nt: TGTGCCAGCAGCTTTTCGGGTGGACGGCCCCAGCATTTT
cdr3_aa: CASSFSGGRPQHF

v_call: TRBV29-1
j_call: TRBJ1-4
d_call: TRBD1
clone_size: -
cdr3_nt: TGCAGCGTTGCCTACAGGGGATTAAAAGAAAAACTGTTTTTT
cdr3_aa: CSVAYRGLKEKLFF

v_call: TRBV7-2
j_call: TRBJ2-7
d_call: -
clone_size: -
cdr3_nt: TGTGCCAGCAGCTCAGGGTTCGAGCAGTACTTC
cdr3_aa: CASSSGFEQYF

v_call: TRBV18
j_call: TRBJ2-1
d_call: -
clone_size: -
cdr3_nt: TGTGCCAGCTCACCCCTTTACCCTGAGAATGAGCAGTTCTTC
cdr3_aa: CASSPLYPENEQFF

v_call: TRBV4-1
j_call: TRBJ1-2
d_call: -
clone_size: few
cdr3_nt: TGCGCCAGCAGCCAAGTAATATCTACAGTCGATGGCTACACCTTC
cdr3_aa: CASSQVISTVDGYTF

v_call: TRBV11-3
j_call: TRBJ2-1
d_call: -
clone_size: -
cdr3_nt: TGTGCCAGCAGCCTCACCGGGACTTCCCCTTTCTTC
cdr3_aa: CASSLTGTSPFF

v_call: TRBV18
j_call: TRBJ1-2
d_call: -
clone_size: few
cdr3_nt: TGTGCCAGCACTATCCTGGGAAATGGCTACACCTTC
cdr3_aa: CASTILGNGYTF

v_call: TRBV7-2
j_call: TRBJ2-1
d_call: -
clone_size: -
cdr3_nt: TGTGCCAGCAGCTTCGTCCGGGACTCTGGTGAGCAGTTCTTC
cdr3_aa: CASSFVRDSGEQFF

v_call: TRBV29-1
j_call: TRBJ1-2
d_call: TRBD1
clone_size: -
cdr3_nt: TGCAGCGTCTACGGCGGGACAGGGGGGTATGGCTACACCTTC
cdr3_aa: CSVYGGTGGYGYTF

v_call: TRBV10-3
j_call: TRBJ1-1
d_call: -
clone_size: -
cdr3_nt: TGTGCCATCAGCGGGACAACTTTTGGGAACACTGAAGCTTTCTTT
cdr3_aa: CAISGTTFGNTEAFF